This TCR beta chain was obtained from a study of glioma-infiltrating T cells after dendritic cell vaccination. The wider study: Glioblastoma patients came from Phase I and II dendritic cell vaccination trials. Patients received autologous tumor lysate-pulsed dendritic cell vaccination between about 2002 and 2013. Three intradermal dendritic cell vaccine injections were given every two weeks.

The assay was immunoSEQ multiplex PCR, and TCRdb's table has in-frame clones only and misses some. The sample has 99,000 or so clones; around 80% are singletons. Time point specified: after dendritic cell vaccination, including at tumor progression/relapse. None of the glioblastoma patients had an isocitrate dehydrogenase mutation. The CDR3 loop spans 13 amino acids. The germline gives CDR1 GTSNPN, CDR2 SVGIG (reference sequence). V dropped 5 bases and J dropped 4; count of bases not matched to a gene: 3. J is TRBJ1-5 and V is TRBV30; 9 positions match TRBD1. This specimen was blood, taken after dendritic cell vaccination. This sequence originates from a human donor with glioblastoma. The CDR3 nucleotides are TGTGCCTGGGGACAGGGGATAAATCAGCCCCAGCATTTT. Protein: CAWGQGINQPQHF. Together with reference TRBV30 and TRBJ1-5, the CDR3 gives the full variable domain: SQTIHQWPATLVQPVGSPLSLECTVEGTSNPNLYWYRQAAGRGLQLLFYSVGIGQISSEVPQNLSASRPQDRQFILSSKKLLLSDSGFYLCAWGQGINQPQHFGDGTRLSIL.